This T cell receptor beta chain is drawn from a study of Ad26.COV2.S vaccination and SARS-CoV-2 variants. Across the whole study: Once or twice, 56 days apart, Ad26.COV2.S was delivered intramuscularly.

Treatment reported: around 19 received Ad26.COV2.S at low or high dose, single or two shots; 5 received placebo; per-sample allocation not given. Samples came from day 63 after the first vaccine or placebo injection. Produced via immunoSEQ multiplex PCR; TCRdb's table is partial and in-frame only. Found here are over 400,000 clones, roughly 90% of them singletons; the top ten hold about 1.7%. Notes on the study in general: Once vaccination had occurred, spike-specific CD8+ and CD4+ T cell responses reportedly showed substantial breadth. Measurements of TCR breadth and depth may have given underestimates of the total T cell responses.

Concerning this clone: Its specificity is not known.

Trimming cost V 3 bases and J 12 bases, with 20 bases left between them. Germline loops: CDR1 GTSNPN, CDR2 SVGIG (reference sequence). CDR3 length equals 13 residues. The sequence derives from a person between 18 and 60 years old who received the Ad26.COV2.S COVID-19 vaccine or a placebo. This chain uses TRBV30 with TRBJ1-1, with D maybe TRBD1 (6 bases). The specimen was peripheral blood, collected in a trial of Ad26.COV2.S vaccine versus placebo. The CDR3 reads CAWSQRQASGTFF. CDR3 nucleotides: TGTGCCTGGAGCCAAAGACAGGCTTCAGGAACTTTCTTT.